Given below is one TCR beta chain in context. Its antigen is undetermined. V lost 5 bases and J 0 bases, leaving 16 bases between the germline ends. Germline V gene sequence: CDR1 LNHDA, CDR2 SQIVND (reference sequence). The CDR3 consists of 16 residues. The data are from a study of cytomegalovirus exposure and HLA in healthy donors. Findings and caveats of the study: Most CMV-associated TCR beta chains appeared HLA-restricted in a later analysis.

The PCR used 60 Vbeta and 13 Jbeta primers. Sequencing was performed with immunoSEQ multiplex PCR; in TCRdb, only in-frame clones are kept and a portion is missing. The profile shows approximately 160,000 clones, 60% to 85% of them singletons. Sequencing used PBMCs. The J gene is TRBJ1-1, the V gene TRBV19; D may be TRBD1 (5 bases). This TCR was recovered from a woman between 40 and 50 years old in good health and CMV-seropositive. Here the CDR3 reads CASSPRGRGVNTEAFF. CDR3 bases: TGTGCCAGTAGTCCCCGGGGGAGAGGGGTGAACACTGAAGCTTTCTTT. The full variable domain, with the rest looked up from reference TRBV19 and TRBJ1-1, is DGGITQSPKYLFRKEGQNVTLSCEQNLNHDAMYWYRQDPGQGLRLIYYSQIVNDFQKGDIAEGYSVSREKKESFPLTVTSAQKNPTAFYLCASSPRGRGVNTEAFFGQGTRLTVV.